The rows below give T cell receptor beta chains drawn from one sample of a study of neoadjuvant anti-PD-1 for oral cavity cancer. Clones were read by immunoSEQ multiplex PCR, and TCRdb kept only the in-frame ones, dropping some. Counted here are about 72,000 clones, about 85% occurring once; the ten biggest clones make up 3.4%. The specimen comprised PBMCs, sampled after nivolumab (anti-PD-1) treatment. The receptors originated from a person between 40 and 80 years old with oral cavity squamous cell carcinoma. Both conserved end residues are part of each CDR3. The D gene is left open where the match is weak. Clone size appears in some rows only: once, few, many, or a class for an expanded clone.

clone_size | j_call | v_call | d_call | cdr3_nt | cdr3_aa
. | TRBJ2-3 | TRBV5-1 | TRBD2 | TGCGCCAGCAGCCCTAGCGGGAGGGGAATAGATACGCAGTATTTT | CASSPSGRGIDTQYF
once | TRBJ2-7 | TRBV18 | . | TGTGCCAGCTCACCTCAAGGTCCAAGGGGGGAGCAGTACTTC | CASSPQGPRGEQYF
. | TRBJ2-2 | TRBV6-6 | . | TGTGCCAGCAGTTACTCTGAGGGCGGGGAGCTGTTTTTT | CASSYSEGGELFF
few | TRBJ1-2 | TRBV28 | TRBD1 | TGTGCCAGCAGTTCAGCGGACAGGGGGCGAGAAGGCTACACCTTC | CASSSADRGREGYTF
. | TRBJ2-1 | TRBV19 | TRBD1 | TGTGCCAGTAGCGGGACAGGGGAGAACAATGAGCAGTTCTTC | CASSGTGENNEQFF
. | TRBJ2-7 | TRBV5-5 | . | TGTGCCAGCAGCTTGTCATTTGCGGGGAGCTCCTACGAGCAGTACTTC | CASSLSFAGSSYEQYF
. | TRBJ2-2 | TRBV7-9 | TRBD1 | TGTGCCAGCAGCCCCGGGACAGAGAACACCGGGGAGCTGTTTTTT | CASSPGTENTGELFF
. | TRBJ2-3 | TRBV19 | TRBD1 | TGTGCCAGTAGACCAGGGGGCGGCACAGATACGCAGTATTTT | CASRPGGGTDTQYF
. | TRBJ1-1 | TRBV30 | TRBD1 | TGTGCCTTAGAACGTAAGGACAGGGACACTGAAGCTTTCTTT | CALERKDRDTEAFF
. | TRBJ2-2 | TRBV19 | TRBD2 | TGTGCCAGTAGTATTACCGGGAGGGGGACCGGGGAGCTGTTTTTT | CASSITGRGTGELFF
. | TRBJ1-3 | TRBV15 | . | TGTGCCACCAGCAGGGGACATGGCTCTGGAAACACCATATATTTT | CATSRGHGSGNTIYF
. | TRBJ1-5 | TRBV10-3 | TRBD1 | TGTGCCATCAGTGAACAGGGGAGCAATCAGCCCCAGCATTTT | CAISEQGSNQPQHF
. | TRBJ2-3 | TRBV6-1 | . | TGTGCCAGCAGTTCCCGGACAGGCACAGATACGCAGTATTTT | CASSSRTGTDTQYF
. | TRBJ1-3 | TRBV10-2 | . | TGCGCCAGCAGTGACCACAGGGATAGAGGAAACACCATATATTTT | CASSDHRDRGNTIYF
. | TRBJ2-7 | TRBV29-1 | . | TGCAGCGCCCGGGACGGAACCTTCGAGCAGTACTTC | CSARDGTFEQYF
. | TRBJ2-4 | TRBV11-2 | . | TGTGCCAGCAGCTTAGAGGTACGAAACATTCAGTACTTC | CASSLEVRNIQYF
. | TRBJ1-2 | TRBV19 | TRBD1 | TGTGCCAGTAGTGGACAGGGGAGGAACTATGGCTACACCTTC | CASSGQGRNYGYTF
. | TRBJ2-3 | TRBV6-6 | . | TGTGCCAGCACTCCTGGGCTAGGAACAGATACGCAGTATTTT | CASTPGLGTDTQYF
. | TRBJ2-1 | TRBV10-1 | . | TGCGCCAGCAGTGCCTACCCTGTACTCAATGAGCAGTTCTTC | CASSAYPVLNEQFF
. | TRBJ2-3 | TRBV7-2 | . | TGTGCCAGCAGCTCCTGGGCTTCAGATACGCAGTATTTT | CASSSWASDTQYF
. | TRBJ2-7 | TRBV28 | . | TGTGCCAGCCACTCTTCCAGGGGTTACGAGCAGTACTTC | CASHSSRGYEQYF
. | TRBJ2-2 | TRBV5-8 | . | TGTGCCCCGGGGCGGAGGAACGGGGAGCTGTTTTTT | CAPGRRNGELFF
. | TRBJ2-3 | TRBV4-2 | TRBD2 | TGTGCCAGCAGCCAAGAACTAGCGGGAGGCACAGATACGCAGTATTTT | CASSQELAGGTDTQYF
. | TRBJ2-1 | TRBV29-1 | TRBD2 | TGCAGCGTTGATAGCGGGAGGAGGAGCTCCTACAATGAGCAGTTCTTC | CSVDSGRRSSYNEQFF
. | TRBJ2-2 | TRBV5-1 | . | TGCGCCAGCAGCGCCTCAGGGTTTGGCACCGGGGAGCTGTTTTTT | CASSASGFGTGELFF
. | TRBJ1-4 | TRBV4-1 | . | TGCGCCAGCAGCCTAGAAGGGGCCCTTGGAGAAAAACTGTTTTTT | CASSLEGALGEKLFF
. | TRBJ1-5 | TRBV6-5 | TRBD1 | TGTGCCAGCAGCACCACAGGGGGCAGGCAGCCCCAGCATTTT | CASSTTGGRQPQHF
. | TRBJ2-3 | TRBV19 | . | TGTGCCAGTAGTATCCCCGCACGAGCGAATACGCAGTATTTT | CASSIPARANTQYF
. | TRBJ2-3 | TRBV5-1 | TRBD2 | TGCGCCAGCAGCTCTACCTGGACTAGCGGGAGGGCTGGGGCAGATACGCAGTATTTT | CASSSTWTSGRAGADTQYF
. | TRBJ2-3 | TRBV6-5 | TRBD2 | TGTGCCAGCGAGCCAGCGGGGCTCTCTGGGACGCAGTATTTT | CASEPAGLSGTQYF
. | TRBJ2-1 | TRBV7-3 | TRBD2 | TGTGCCAGCAGTCCGACTAGCGGTCCTTCCTACAATGAGCAGTTCTTC | CASSPTSGPSYNEQFF
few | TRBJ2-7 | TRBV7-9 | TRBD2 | TGTGCCAGCAGCTTAACTAGCGGGAGATCCTACGAGCAGTACTTC | CASSLTSGRSYEQYF
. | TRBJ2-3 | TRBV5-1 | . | TGCGCCAGCACCCCAACGGCAGAATACACAGATACGCAGTATTTT | CASTPTAEYTDTQYF
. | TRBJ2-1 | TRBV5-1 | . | TGCGCCAGCAGCTCTGAGGGGGGCTCGCTAAGCTCCTACAATGAGCAGTTCTTC | CASSSEGGSLSSYNEQFF
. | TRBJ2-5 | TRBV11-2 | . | TGTGCCAGCAGCAACCCGGAGACCCAGTACTTC | CASSNPETQYF
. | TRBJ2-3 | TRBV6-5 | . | TGTGCCAGCAGTTACCAGGGACAACGGGGCGATACGCAGTATTTT | CASSYQGQRGDTQYF
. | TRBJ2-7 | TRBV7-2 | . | TGTGCCAGCAGCTCGGGACTGGGCTACTACGAGCAGTACTTC | CASSSGLGYYEQYF
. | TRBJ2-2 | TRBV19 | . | TGTGCCAGTAGTACCCGAGGCGGGGAGCTGTTTTTT | CASSTRGGELFF
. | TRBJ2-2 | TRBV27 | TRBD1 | TGTGCCAGCAGTCCAGGACAGGGGGCCACCGGGGAGCTGTTTTTT | CASSPGQGATGELFF
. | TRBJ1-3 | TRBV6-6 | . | TGTGCCAGCAGTTATGAACCTTCTGGAAACACCATATATTTT | CASSYEPSGNTIYF
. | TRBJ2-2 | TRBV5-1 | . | TGCGCCAGCAGCCGGAGCCTCGGGGAGCTGTTTTTT | CASSRSLGELFF
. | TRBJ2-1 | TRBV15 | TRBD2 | TGTGCCACCAGCCTCCCCCGGGTAGCGGGAGGCAATGAGCAGTTCTTC | CATSLPRVAGGNEQFF
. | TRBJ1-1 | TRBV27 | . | TGTGCCAGCAGCCTACTGGACAACACTGAAGCTTTCTTT | CASSLLDNTEAFF
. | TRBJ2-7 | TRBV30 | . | TGTGCCTGGAGTGTCCGGCTGTCCTTTTACGAGCAGTACTTC | CAWSVRLSFYEQYF
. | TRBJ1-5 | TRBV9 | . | TGTGCCAGCAGCGCCACGGACAGTTTAGGGCAGCCCCAGCATTTT | CASSATDSLGQPQHF
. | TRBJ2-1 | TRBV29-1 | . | TGCAGCGTCGGTCTGTGGGAATCTTACAATGAGCAGTTCTTC | CSVGLWESYNEQFF
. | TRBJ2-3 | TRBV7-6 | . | TGTGCCAGCAGCTTAGTGGGTTTTACTAGCACAGATACGCAGTATTTT | CASSLVGFTSTDTQYF